A single T cell receptor (beta chain) is shown here with its context. Antigen unknown. The record originates from a study of blood T cells in healthy people across ages. Points from the study as a whole: Bulk PBMC profiling left naive and antigen-experienced comparisons inconclusive.

The CDR3 has 16 residues. Germline CDR1 reads MNHEY; CDR2 reads SVGAGI. Researchers isolated at least 7 million PBMCs per sample. Combining a sample-barcoded 5' primer with a J-beta primer mix, a second PCR ran for roughly 6 to 12 cycles. Tags on each cDNA molecule came from a template-switch adaptor with 12 random nucleotides. Every sample produced at least 2.5 million CDR3-containing paired-end reads. From the 5' RACE reads, TCRdb called clonotypes with MiXCR, one entry per CDR3 protein. The table lists more than 650,000 distinct CDR3 sequences, about 20% of them singletons. Sequencing was performed on blood. The TCR was taken from a man aged 70-80 years in good health. This chain joins TRBV6-5 and TRBJ2-5; 8 bases match TRBD1. Gene TRBJ2-1 matches the end of the DNA better, so the J call may be wrong. CDR3 sequence reads: CASSYGGTGRFNEQFF. The CDR3 nucleotides are TGTGCCAGCAGTTACGGTGGGACAGGCAGGTTTAATGAGCAGTTCTTC.